Listed here are 2 T cell receptor beta chains from one sample, sequenced in a study of response to subunit inactivated influenza vaccine (dated by TCRdb to between 2018 and 2020). Library generation was performed with RT-PCR. Sequencing used an Illumina HiSeq 2500. The public reads were reanalyzed by TCRdb: fastp trimming at Q25, MiXCR alignment, in-frame beta chains only. Every CDR3 protein is listed once, alongside the most common genes and DNA of its rows. The sample has 530,000 or so distinct CDR3 sequences on record, roughly 25% of them singletons. The ten largest clonotypes hold approximately 2% of the sample. The sequencing used CD4+ T cells sorted from PBMCs, collected roughly 5 days after vaccination. The source is a man in his fifties or sixties who received an inactivated influenza vaccine. Donor details come from another sample of the same person, matched by shared clones.

This clonotype was detected ten times or more. Here the CDR3 reads CASSWGGPRPGELFF. The CDR3 DNA is TGTGCCAGCAGCTGGGGGGGCCCCCGGCCCGGGGAGCTGTTTTTT. The genes are TRBV7-2 and TRBJ2-2, with D maybe TRBD2 (7 bases). This CDR3 spans 15 amino acids. Trimming cost V 4 bases and J 6 bases, with 15 bases left between them. Per the germline V gene, CDR1 is SGHTA and CDR2 is FQGNSA.

The V call is TRBV5-6, the J call TRBJ2-3, with D uncertain. Germline values: CDR1 SGHDT, CDR2 YYEEEE. V was shortened by 0 bases and J by 3 bases, with 11 bases between the two germline ends. The CDR3 is 15 amino acids. The CDR3 DNA follows: TGTGCCAGCAGCTTGGATCCGTCCTCGACAGATACGCAGTATTTT. Amino acids: CASSLDPSSTDTQYF.